The 5 T cell receptor beta chains presented below share a single source sample, sequenced in a study of blood T cell repertoires in COVID-19. Sequenced by immunoSEQ multiplex PCR; TCRdb stores in-frame clones only, minus some. The sample shows about 160,000 clones, 80% of them seen only once. Specimen: PBMCs or T cells enriched from blood (not recorded which). The receptors here all came from a woman aged 55-75 years who had recovered from COVID-19.

The chain uses TRBV18 and TRBJ1-3, with 8 bases fitting TRBD1. Germline V gene lookup returns CDR1 KGHSH and CDR2 LQKENI. The CDR3 extends over 16 amino acids. V shed 3 bases, J shed 1 base, and the junction held 5 bases outside the gene matches. CDR3 region: CASSPTGTGSGNTIYF. CDR3 in DNA: TGTGCCAGCTCACCCACCGGGACAGGTTCTGGAAACACCATATATTTT.

The chain employs TRBV11-1 and TRBJ2-7, with a possible D match to TRBD1 (6 bases). CDR1 is SGHAT and CDR2 is FQDESV in the germline V gene (reference sequence). The CDR3 totals 11 residues. V shed 6 bases and J shed 3 bases, with 6 bases lying between them. In DNA, the CDR3 is TGTGCCAGCAGGGACAGCTACGAGCAGTACTTC. Amino acids: CASRDSYEQYF.

The CDR3, as DNA: TGTGCCAGCAGCTTGGGGACAGGGGGAAGGAGGAACACTGAAGCTTTCTTT. Translated, it gives CASSLGTGGRRNTEAFF. The V and J genes are TRBV7-2 and TRBJ1-1, with 11 bases matching TRBD1. V was clipped by 3 bases and J by 1 base; unmatched bases: 7. CDR1 is SGHTA and CDR2 is FQGNSA in the germline V gene. The length of the CDR3 is 17 residues.

The chain has TRBV13 and TRBJ2-3; D gene uncertain. The germline CDR1 and CDR2 sequences are PRHDT and FYEKMQ (reference sequence). This CDR3 contains 17 residues. Trimming shortened V by 0 bases and J by 0 bases, and 13 bases separated the two germline ends. CDR3 bases: TGTGCCAGCAGCTTAGGGTTTTACGGCGGTAGCACAGATACGCAGTATTTT. Translating gives CASSLGFYGGSTDTQYF. The full variable domain, with the rest looked up from reference TRBV13 and TRBJ2-3, is AAGVIQSPRHLIKEKRETATLKCYPIPRHDTVYWYQQGPGQDPQFLISFYEKMQSDKGSIPDRFSAQQFSDYHSELNMSSLELGDSALYFCASSLGFYGGSTDTQYFGPGTRLTVL.

This rearrangement joins TRBV29-1 to TRBJ2-5; maybe TRBD2 (5 bases). The CDR3 loop spans 12 amino acids. Germline CDR1 SQVTM, CDR2 ANQGSEA. Trimming removed 6 bases from V and 5 bases from J, with 13 bases in between. CDR3 loop: CSVGGFEETQYF. For the CDR3, the DNA is TGCAGCGTCGGAGGTTTCGAGGAGACCCAGTACTTC.